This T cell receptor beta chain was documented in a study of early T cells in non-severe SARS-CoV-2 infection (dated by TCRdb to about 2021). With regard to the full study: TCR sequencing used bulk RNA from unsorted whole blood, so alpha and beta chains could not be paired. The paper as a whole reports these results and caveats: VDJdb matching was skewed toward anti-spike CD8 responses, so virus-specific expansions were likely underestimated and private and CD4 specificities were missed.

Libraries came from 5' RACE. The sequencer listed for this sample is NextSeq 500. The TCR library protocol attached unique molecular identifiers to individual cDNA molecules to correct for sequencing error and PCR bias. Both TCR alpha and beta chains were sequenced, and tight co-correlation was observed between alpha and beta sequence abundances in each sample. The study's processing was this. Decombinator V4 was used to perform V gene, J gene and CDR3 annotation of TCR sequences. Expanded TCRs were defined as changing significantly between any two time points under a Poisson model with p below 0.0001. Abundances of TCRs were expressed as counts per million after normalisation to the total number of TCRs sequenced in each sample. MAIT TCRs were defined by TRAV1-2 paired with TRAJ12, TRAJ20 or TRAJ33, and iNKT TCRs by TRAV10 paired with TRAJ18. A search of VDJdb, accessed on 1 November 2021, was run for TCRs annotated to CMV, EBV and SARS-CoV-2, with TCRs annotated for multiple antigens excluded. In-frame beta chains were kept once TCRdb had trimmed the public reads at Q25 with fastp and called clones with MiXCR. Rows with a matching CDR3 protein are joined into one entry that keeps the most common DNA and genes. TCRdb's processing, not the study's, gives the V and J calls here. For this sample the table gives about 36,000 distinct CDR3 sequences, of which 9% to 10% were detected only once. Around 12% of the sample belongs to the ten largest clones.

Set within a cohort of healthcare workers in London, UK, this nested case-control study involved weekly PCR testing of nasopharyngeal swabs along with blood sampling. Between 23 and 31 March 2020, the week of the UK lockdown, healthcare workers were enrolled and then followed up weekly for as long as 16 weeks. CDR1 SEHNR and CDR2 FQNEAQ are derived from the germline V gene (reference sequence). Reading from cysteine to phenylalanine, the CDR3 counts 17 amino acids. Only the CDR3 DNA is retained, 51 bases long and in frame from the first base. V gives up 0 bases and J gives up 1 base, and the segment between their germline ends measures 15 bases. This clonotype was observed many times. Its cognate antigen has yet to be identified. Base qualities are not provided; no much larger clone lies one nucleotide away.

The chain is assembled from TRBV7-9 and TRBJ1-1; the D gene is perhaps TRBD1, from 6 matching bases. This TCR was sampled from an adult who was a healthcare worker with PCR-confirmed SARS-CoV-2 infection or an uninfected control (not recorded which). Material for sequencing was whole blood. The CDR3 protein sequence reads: CASSLASGGGSNTEAFF. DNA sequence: TGTGCCAGCAGCTTAGCCTCAGGAGGGGGGTCGAACACTGAAGCTTTCTTT. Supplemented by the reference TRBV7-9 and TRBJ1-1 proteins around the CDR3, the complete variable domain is DTGVSQNPRHKITKRGQNVTFRCDPISEHNRLYWYRQTLGQGPEFLTYFQNEAQLEKSRLLSDRFSAERPKGSFSTLEIQRTEQGDSAMYLCASSLASGGGSNTEAFFGQGTRLTVV.